This T cell receptor beta chain was captured in a study of shared clonotypes between healthy human individuals. Background on the study: CD4 naive and CD4 memory each took three plates per donor, while CD8 naive took two and CD8 memory one.

This CDR3 comprises 15 residues. Germline lookup yields CDR1 MNHEY and CDR2 SMNVEV (reference sequence). V dropped 5 bases and J dropped 4; count of bases not matched to a gene: 7. Naive CD8 cells lacked CD45RO and underwent positive selection for CCR7, leaving out terminally differentiated effector memory CD45RA+ cells. The protocol was immunoSEQ multiplex PCR, while the TCRdb copy is restricted to in-frame clones and leaves out a portion. This sample yields some 2.1 million clones, of which 93% are seen a single time; about 1.7% belongs to the top ten. Broader study findings: Among donors, the sharing of clonotypes was expected to be influenced by sequencing depth.

Concerning this clone: What it binds is unknown.

The sample was naive CD8+ T cells from PBMCs. The chain combines TRBV27 with TRBJ2-3; 9 nucleotides line up with TRBD2. The sequence came from a man in his late teens or twenties in good health. Some clones in this sample may be carry-over from other donors' samples. CDR3 region: CASSILAGTADTQYF. DNA of the CDR3: TGTGCCAGCAGTATCCTAGCGGGAACGGCAGATACGCAGTATTTT.